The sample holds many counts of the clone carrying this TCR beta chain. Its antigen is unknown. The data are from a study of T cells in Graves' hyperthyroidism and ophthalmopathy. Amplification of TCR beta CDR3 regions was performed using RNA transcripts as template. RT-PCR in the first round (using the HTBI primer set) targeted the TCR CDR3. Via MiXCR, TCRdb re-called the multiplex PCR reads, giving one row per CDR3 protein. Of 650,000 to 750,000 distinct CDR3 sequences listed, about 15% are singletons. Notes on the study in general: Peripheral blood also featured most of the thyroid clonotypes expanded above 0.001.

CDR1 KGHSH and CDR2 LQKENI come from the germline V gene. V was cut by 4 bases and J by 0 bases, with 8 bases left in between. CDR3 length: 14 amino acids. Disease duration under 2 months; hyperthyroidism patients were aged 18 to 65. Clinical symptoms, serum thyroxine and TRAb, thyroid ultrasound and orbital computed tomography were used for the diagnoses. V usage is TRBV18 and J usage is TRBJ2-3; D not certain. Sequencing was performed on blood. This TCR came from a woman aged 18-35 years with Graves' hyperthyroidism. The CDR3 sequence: CASSLLDSTDTQYF. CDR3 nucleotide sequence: TGTGCCAGCTCACTACTCGACAGCACAGATACGCAGTATTTT.